The 6 T cell receptor beta chains presented below share a single source sample, sequenced in a study of Ad26.COV2.S vaccination and SARS-CoV-2 variants. TCRdb's table, derived via immunoSEQ multiplex PCR, lists solely in-frame clones and lacks some. The profile shows about 330,000 clones, roughly 90% of them singletons. Treatment described: roughly 18 received Ad26.COV2.S at low or high dose, single or two shots; about five received placebo; per-sample allocation not given. Collection of samples fell on day 63 after the first vaccine or placebo injection. The input for sequencing was peripheral blood, taken in a trial of Ad26.COV2.S vaccine versus placebo. The receptors originated from a person aged 18-60 years who received the Ad26.COV2.S COVID-19 vaccine or a placebo.

The chain has TRBV5-1 and TRBJ2-3; no firm D call. Trimming removed 1 base at V and 2 bases at J, with 14 bases between. The germline V gene encodes CDR1 SGHRS and CDR2 YFSETQ. The CDR3 has 16 residues. The CDR3 loop is CASSLMGSYATDTQYF. CDR3 DNA: TGCGCCAGCAGCTTGATGGGGTCCTACGCCACAGATACGCAGTATTTT.

The chain's CDR3 is CATSGTGGIIYGYTF. DNA of the CDR3: TGTGCCACCTCCGGGACAGGGGGCATCATCTATGGCTACACCTTC. The chain employs TRBV6-5 and TRBJ1-2, with TRBD1 matching 12 bases. V trimming: 10 bases; J trimming: 4 bases; junction bases outside the gene matches: 10. Germline assignment: CDR1 MNHEY and CDR2 SVGAGI. This CDR3 contains 15 residues.

This rearrangement joins TRBV6-5 to TRBJ2-3, with TRBD2 identical over 8 bases. Germline lookup yields CDR1 MNHEY and CDR2 SVGAGI. The V and J ends lost 2 bases and 1 base, in that order; junction bases with no gene match: 5. CDR3 length: 16 amino acids. CDR3 region: CASSYGREVGTDTQYF. For the CDR3, the DNA is TGTGCCAGCAGTTACGGGCGGGAGGTTGGCACAGATACGCAGTATTTT.

The chain has TRBV13 and TRBJ1-6, with 7 bases fitting TRBD1. Germline V gene lookup returns CDR1 PRHDT and CDR2 FYEKMQ (reference sequence). The CDR3 is 15 residues long. V shed 6 bases and J 9 bases; nucleotides not matched to a gene: 11. CDR3 bases: TGTGCCAGCAGTCGACTTAGACAGGGTAGTTCACCCCTCCACTTT. Its translation is CASSRLRQGSSPLHF.

A few counts support this clone. This sequence joins TRBV4-1 and TRBJ2-7, with 8 positions matching TRBD1. Trimming removed 0 bases from V and 3 bases from J; junction bases left unmatched: 10. The CDR3 runs to 17 residues. Germline CDR1 and CDR2: MGHRA and YSYEKL. The CDR3 DNA reads TGCGCCAGCAGCCAAGACCTGGGACCGGGGACAGGCTACGAGCAGTACGTC. Encoded protein: CASSQDLGPGTGYEQYV.

The V call is TRBV6-5, the J call TRBJ2-1, with 9 bases that match TRBD1. The CDR3 has 16 residues. V was clipped by 4 bases and J by 2 bases; unmatched bases: 6. Germline loops: CDR1 MNHEY, CDR2 SVGAGI. CDR3 region: CASSLSGTGTYNEQFF. CDR3 coding DNA: TGTGCCAGCAGTTTATCCGGGACAGGGACCTACAATGAGCAGTTCTTC.